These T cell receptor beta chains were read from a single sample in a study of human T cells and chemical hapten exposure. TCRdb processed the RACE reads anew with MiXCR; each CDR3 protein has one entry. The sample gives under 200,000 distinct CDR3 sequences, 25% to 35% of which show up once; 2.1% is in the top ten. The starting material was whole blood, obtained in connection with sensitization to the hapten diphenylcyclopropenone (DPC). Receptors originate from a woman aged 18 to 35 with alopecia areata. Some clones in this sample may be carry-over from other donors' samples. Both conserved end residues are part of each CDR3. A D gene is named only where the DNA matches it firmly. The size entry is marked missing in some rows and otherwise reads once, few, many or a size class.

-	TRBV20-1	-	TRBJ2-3	CSASTWEGADTQYF	TGCAGTGCTAGCACCTGGGAAGGGGCAGATACGCAGTATTTT
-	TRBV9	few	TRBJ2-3	CASSGGATDTQYF	TGTGCCAGCAGCGGGGGGGCCACGGATACGCAGTATTTT
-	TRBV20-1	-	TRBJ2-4	CSARDIGTRLAKNIQYF	TGCAGTGCTAGAGATATAGGAACGAGACTAGCCAAAAACATTCAGTACTTC
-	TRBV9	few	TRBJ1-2	CASSANRLTF	TGTGCCAGCAGCGCCAATAGACTCACCTTC
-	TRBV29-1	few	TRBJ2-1	CSVFGRRSYNEQFF	TGCAGCGTATTCGGGAGACGCTCCTACAATGAGCAGTTCTTC
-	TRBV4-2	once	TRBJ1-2	CASSPRKSEYYGYTF	TGTGCCAGCAGCCCCCGCAAGAGCGAGTACTATGGCTACACCTTC
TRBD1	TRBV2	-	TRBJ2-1	CASRAGTGAYNEQFF	TGTGCCAGCAGGGCCGGGACAGGGGCTTACAATGAGCAGTTCTTC
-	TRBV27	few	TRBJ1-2	CASGTYRGYTF	TGTGCCAGCGGAACATATAGGGGCTACACCTTC
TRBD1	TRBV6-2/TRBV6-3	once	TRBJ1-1	CASSYPGQGTEAFF	TGTGCCAGCAGTTACCCGGGACAGGGGACTGAAGCTTTCTTT
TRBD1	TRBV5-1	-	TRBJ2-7	CASRRDSPYEQYF	TGCGCCAGCCGACGGGACAGTCCATACGAGCAGTACTTC
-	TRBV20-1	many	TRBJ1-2	CSAREGLSGYTF	TGCAGTGCTAGAGAGGGGTTAAGTGGCTACACCTTC
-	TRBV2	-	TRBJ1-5	CASRSDISNQPQHF	TGTGCCAGCAGGTCGGATATTAGCAATCAGCCCCAGCATTTT
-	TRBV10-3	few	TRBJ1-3	CAISLQGDTIYF	TGTGCCATCAGTTTACAGGGTGACACCATATATTTT
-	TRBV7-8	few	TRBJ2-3	CASSLGIADTQYF	TGTGCCAGCAGCTTAGGTATTGCGGATACGCAGTATTTT
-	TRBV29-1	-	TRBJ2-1	CSVEEGGGSYNEQFF	TGCAGCGTTGAAGAAGGTGGGGGCTCCTACAATGAGCAGTTCTTC
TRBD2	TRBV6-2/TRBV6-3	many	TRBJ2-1	CASSLPRTSDPTGQFF	TGTGCCAGCAGCCTACCTAGGACTAGCGACCCTACGGGGCAGTTCTTC
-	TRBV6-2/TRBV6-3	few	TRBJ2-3	CASSASDPDTQYF	TGTGCCAGCAGTGCGTCGGACCCAGATACGCAGTATTTT
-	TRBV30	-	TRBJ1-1	CAWSVSSREAFF	TGTGCCTGGAGTGTTTCCAGTCGCGAAGCTTTCTTT
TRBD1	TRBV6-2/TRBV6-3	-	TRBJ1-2	CASSPAGTGDYGYTF	TGTGCCAGCAGCCCCGCCGGGACAGGTGACTATGGCTACACCTTC
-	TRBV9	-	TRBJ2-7	CASSVGERSSYEQYF	TGTGCCAGCAGCGTAGGGGAGCGGAGCTCCTACGAGCAGTACTTC
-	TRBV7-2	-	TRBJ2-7	CASRLDPGGSYEQYF	TGTGCCAGCAGATTAGACCCAGGGGGGTCCTACGAGCAGTACTTC
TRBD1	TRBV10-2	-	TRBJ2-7	CASRGVGTGIPYEQYF	TGCGCCAGCAGGGGGGTAGGGACAGGGATCCCCTACGAGCAGTACTTC
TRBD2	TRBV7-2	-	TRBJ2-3	CASSFGLAADTQYF	TGTGCCAGCAGCTTCGGACTAGCGGCAGATACGCAGTATTTT
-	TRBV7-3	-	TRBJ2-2	CASSLKAGELFF	TGTGCCAGCAGCTTAAAAGCGGGGGAGCTGTTTTTT
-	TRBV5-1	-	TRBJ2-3	CASSLAGASDTQYF	TGCGCCAGCAGCTTGGCCGGGGCATCAGATACGCAGTATTTT
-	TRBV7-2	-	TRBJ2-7	CASSQRTENYEQYF	TGTGCCAGCAGCCAGCGGACAGAAAACTACGAGCAGTACTTC
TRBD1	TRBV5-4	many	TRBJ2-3	CASSLLGQGTDTQYF	TGTGCCAGCAGCTTGTTGGGACAGGGGACAGATACGCAGTATTTT
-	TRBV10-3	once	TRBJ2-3	CAISGGTDTQYF	TGTGCCATCTCCGGGGGCACAGATACGCAGTATTTT
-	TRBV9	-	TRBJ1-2	CASSPAGTPHGYTF	TGTGCCAGCAGCCCAGCCGGGACTCCCCATGGCTACACCTTC
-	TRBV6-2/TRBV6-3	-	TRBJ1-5	CASSYSDRRTYQPQHF	TGTGCCAGCAGTTACAGCGACAGGAGAACGTATCAGCCCCAGCATTTT
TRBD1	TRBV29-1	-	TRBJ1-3	CSADLRQGAGNTIYF	TGCAGCGCCGACCTAAGACAGGGAGCTGGAAACACCATATATTTT
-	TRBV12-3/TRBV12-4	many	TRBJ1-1	CASREGASTEAFF	TGTGCCAGCAGGGAAGGGGCGAGCACTGAAGCTTTCTTT
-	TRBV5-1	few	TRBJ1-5	CASSLGAVPGPQHF	TGCGCCAGCAGCTTGGGGGCGGTTCCTGGGCCCCAGCATTTT
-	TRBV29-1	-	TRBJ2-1	CSVPRALQYNEQFF	TGCAGCGTGCCCCGGGCCCTCCAATACAATGAGCAGTTCTTC
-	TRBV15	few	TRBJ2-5	CATSRRSPQETQYF	TGTGCCACCAGCAGGCGCAGCCCTCAAGAGACCCAGTACTTC
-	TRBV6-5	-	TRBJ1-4	CASSPLSGTRDEKLFF	TGTGCCAGCAGTCCTCTTTCGGGGACCCGGGACGAAAAACTGTTTTTT
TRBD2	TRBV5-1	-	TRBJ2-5	CASSGGLAPETQYF	TGCGCCAGCAGCGGCGGACTAGCGCCAGAGACCCAGTACTTC
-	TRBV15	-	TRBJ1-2	CATSRDYDGYTF	TGTGCCACCAGCAGAGATTACGATGGCTACACCTTC
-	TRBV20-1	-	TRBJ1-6	CSARDTTALNNSPLHF	TGCAGTGCTAGAGATACGACAGCCCTTAATAATTCACCCCTCCACTTT
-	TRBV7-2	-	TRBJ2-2	CASSRAGELFF	TGTGCCAGCAGCCGAGCGGGGGAGCTGTTTTTT
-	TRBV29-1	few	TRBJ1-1	CSVSDSLNTEAFF	TGCAGCGTCTCGGACAGCCTGAACACTGAAGCTTTCTTT
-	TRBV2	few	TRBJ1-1	CASSAGGGAEAFF	TGTGCCAGCAGCGCCGGGGGGGGTGCTGAAGCTTTCTTT
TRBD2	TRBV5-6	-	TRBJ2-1	CASSLVLAGYNEQFF	TGTGCCAGCAGCTTGGTATTAGCGGGATACAATGAGCAGTTCTTC
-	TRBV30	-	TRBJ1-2	CAGYRANYGYTF	TGTGCCGGGTACAGGGCAAACTATGGCTACACCTTC
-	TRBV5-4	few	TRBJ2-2	CASSLKGTGELFF	TGTGCCAGCAGCTTAAAGGGGACCGGGGAGCTGTTTTTT
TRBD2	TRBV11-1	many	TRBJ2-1	CASSLRTREGNEQFF	TGTGCCAGCAGCCTCAGGACTAGGGAGGGCAATGAGCAGTTCTTC
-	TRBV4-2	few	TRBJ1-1	CASSQDPRLGNTEAFF	TGTGCCAGCAGCCAAGATCCCAGGTTGGGGAACACTGAAGCTTTCTTT
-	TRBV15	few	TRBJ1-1	CATSGTREGEAFF	TGTGCCACCAGCGGAACCCGCGAAGGTGAAGCTTTCTTT
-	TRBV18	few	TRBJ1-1	CASSTLGSRSEAFF	TGTGCCAGCTCAACATTAGGGAGTCGGAGTGAAGCTTTCTTT
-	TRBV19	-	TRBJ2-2	CASSWGPSNTGELFF	TGTGCCAGTAGTTGGGGACCCTCGAACACCGGGGAGCTGTTTTTT
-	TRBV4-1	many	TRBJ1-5	CASSQVGLPQHF	TGCGCCAGCAGCCAAGTAGGACTGCCCCAGCATTTT
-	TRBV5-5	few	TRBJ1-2	CASSFWVGRANYGYTF	TGTGCCAGCAGCTTTTGGGTAGGGCGAGCTAACTATGGCTACACCTTC
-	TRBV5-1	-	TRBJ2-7	CASSLVDSISAEQYF	TGCGCCAGCAGCTTGGTCGACAGCATATCCGCCGAGCAGTACTTC
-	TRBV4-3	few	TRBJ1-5	CASSQELSGTAQHF	TGCGCCAGCAGCCAAGAATTATCGGGTACAGCCCAGCATTTT